The 20 T cell receptor beta chains below were found in one sample sequenced in a study of neurological immune-mediated disorders (dated by TCRdb to about 2019). The receptor library was made with 5' RACE. Instrument used: Illumina HiSeq 2500. TCRdb reworked the public reads: Q25 trimming with fastp, MiXCR clone assembly, productive beta chains retained. Every entry covers one CDR3 protein and lists the most common genes and DNA from its rows. The sample table holds about 55,000 distinct CDR3 sequences, of which roughly 4.6% were seen once. The top ten constitute about 3.1% of the sample. Sequencing was carried out using PBMCs. The receptors were gathered from a man between 45 and 60 years old with multiple sclerosis.

The table lists this clonotype with many counts. The V and J genes are TRBV5-1 and TRBJ2-1; no firm D call. Trimming stripped 0 bases from V and 6 bases from J, with 7 bases between. In germline, CDR1 is SGHRS, CDR2 YFSETQ. CDR3 length: 13 amino acids. In DNA form, the CDR3 reads TGCGCCAGCAGCTTGGATGTAGGCAATGAGCAGTTCTTC. It codes for CASSLDVGNEQFF.

Many counts were recorded for this clonotype. This chain joins TRBV27 and TRBJ1-1; TRBD1 matches 8 bases. The CDR3 spans 13 residues. Germline CDR1 reads MNHEY; CDR2 reads SMNVEV (reference sequence). Trimming took 8 bases from V and 1 from J; bases not matched to a gene: 3. The CDR3 loop reads CASGDRTNTEAFF. The CDR3 DNA reads TGTGCCAGCGGGGACAGGACGAACACTGAAGCTTTCTTT.

There are many counts of this clonotype. The CDR3 protein is CASEGGRGGANVLTF. CDR3 in DNA: TGTGCCAGCGAGGGGGGCCGGGGAGGGGCCAACGTCCTGACTTTC. The chain links TRBV28 to TRBJ2-6; either TRBD1 or TRBD2 may supply D (6 bases each). The CDR3 extends over 15 amino acids. From germline, CDR1 is MDHEN and CDR2 SYDVKM. The V end lost 8 bases, the J end lost 4 bases, and 15 bases lay between the germline ends.

This clonotype was observed at least ten times. J is TRBJ1-2 and V is TRBV7-2; tentative D call: TRBD1 (5 bases). Trimming removed 1 base from V and 2 bases from J, with 14 bases in between. Germline CDR1 is SGHTA and CDR2 is FQGNSA. CDR3 length: 16 amino acids. Written as DNA, the CDR3 is TGTGCCAGCAGCTTAGTATCTTCCAGGGCCAACTATGGCTACACCTTC. Amino acids: CASSLVSSRANYGYTF.

The table lists this clonotype with many counts. The CDR3 reads CASSVGTTQETQYF. Written as DNA, the CDR3 is TGTGCCAGCAGCGTAGGGACTACCCAAGAGACCCAGTACTTC. This rearrangement joins TRBV9 to TRBJ2-5; D is perhaps TRBD2 (6 bases). CDR3 length: 14 residues. V dropped 0 bases and J dropped 1 base, with 7 bases sitting between them. Germline-derived CDR1 and CDR2 are SGDLS and YYNGEE. The full variable domain, its missing parts supplied by reference TRBV9 and TRBJ2-5, is DSGVTQTPKHLITATGQRVTLRCSPRSGDLSVYWYQQSLDQGLQFLIQYYNGEERAKGNILERFSAQQFPDLHSELNLSSLELGDSALYFCASSVGTTQETQYFGPGTRLLVL.

This clonotype was recorded many times. The J gene is TRBJ2-1, the V gene TRBV28; TRBD1 matches 7 bases. Germline CDR1 MDHEN, CDR2 SYDVKM. The CDR3 covers 14 residues. The V segment lost 7 bases and the J segment 2 bases; nucleotides outside the gene matches: 5. The CDR3 sequence is CASKLRGTYNEQFF. The CDR3 DNA is TGTGCCAGCAAGCTCAGGGGGACCTACAATGAGCAGTTCTTC.

There are many counts of this clonotype. V gene TRBV7-2 combines with J gene TRBJ1-6, with D tentatively TRBD1 (6 bases). V was shortened by 5 bases and J by 7 bases, with 18 bases between the two germline ends. CDR1 and CDR2 from the germline V gene are SGHTA and FQGNSA. The CDR3 is 16 residues long. The CDR3 protein is CASSPGGQAYNSPLHF. CDR3 coding DNA: TGTGCCAGCAGCCCCGGGGGGCAGGCTTACAATTCACCCCTCCACTTT.

This clonotype has at least ten counts. This CDR3 is CAISRTESNQPQHF. The CDR3 DNA reads as TGTGCCATCAGCCGGACAGAAAGCAATCAGCCCCAGCATTTT. The V gene is TRBV10-3, the J gene TRBJ1-5, with D possibly TRBD1 on 6 matching bases. Germline V gene lookup returns CDR1 ENHRY and CDR2 SYGVKD. The CDR3 totals 14 residues. The V end lost 6 bases, the J end lost 1 base, and 10 bases lay between the germline ends.

This clonotype was recorded many times. This chain uses TRBV5-5 with TRBJ1-1; D gene uncertain. The V and J ends lost 0 bases and 5 bases respectively, with 14 bases between them. Germline assignment: CDR1 SGHKS and CDR2 YYEKEE (reference sequence). CDR3 size: 15 residues. DNA of the CDR3: TGTGCCAGCAGCTTGGCGTCCAGTTTAAGGACTGAAGCTTTCTTT. It specifies CASSLASSLRTEAFF.

Concerning this clonotype: A much larger clonotype is one base distant, so this may be a read error. The CDR3 sequence: CASREGSTWFF. The CDR3 DNA is TGTGCCAGCAGAGAAGGATCGACCTGGTTCTTC. The chain is built from TRBV9 and TRBJ2-1; unclear D gene. V was cut by 5 bases and J by 15 bases, with 15 bases left in between. This CDR3 contains 11 residues. Germline V gene sequence: CDR1 SGDLS, CDR2 YYNGEE.

This clonotype was seen only a few times. The gene calls are TRBV5-1 and TRBJ2-1; D unclear. Trimming took 5 bases from V and 0 from J, leaving 15 bases between them. This CDR3 comprises 16 residues. Germline CDR1 reads SGHRS; CDR2 reads YFSETQ. This chain's CDR3 is CASRRTSASSYNEQFF. The DNA of the CDR3 is TGCGCCAGCAGGAGAACGTCGGCCAGCTCCTACAATGAGCAGTTCTTC.

This clonotype was seen at least ten times. The chain joins TRBV20-1 to TRBJ1-5; weak D call: TRBD1 (5 bases). Germline V gene data show CDR1 as DFQATT and CDR2 as SNEGSKA (reference sequence). CDR3 length: 13 residues. With 2 bases removed from V and 3 bases from J, the gap between germline ends came to 8 bases. Written as DNA, the CDR3 is TGCAGTGCTAGAAGACAGTTCAATCAGCCCCAGCATTTT. It specifies CSARRQFNQPQHF.

This chain uses TRBV18 with TRBJ1-1; the D is unclear. The CDR3 is 14 residues long. Per the germline V gene, CDR1 is KGHSH and CDR2 is LQKENI. V lost 6 bases to trimming and J lost 2 bases, with 13 bases between them. The CDR3: CASSTSGFNTEAFF. CDR3 nucleotides: TGTGCCAGCTCCACATCAGGATTTAACACTGAAGCTTTCTTT.

This clonotype was seen repeatedly, ten times or more. V is TRBV12-3 or TRBV12-4 and J is TRBJ2-5; 9 bases agree with TRBD2. V dropped 6 bases and J dropped 2; count of bases not matched to a gene: 7. The length of the CDR3 is 15 residues. CDR3 coding DNA: TGTGCCAGCAGAATCAACCTAGCGGGGCAAGAGACCCAGTACTTC. Translation gives CASRINLAGQETQYF.

The sample holds many counts of this clonotype. This may arise from a read error, as a much more abundant clone is one base away. The chain uses TRBV3-1 and TRBJ1-1, with 8 bases matching TRBD1. There are 12 residues in the CDR3. CDR1 and CDR2 (germline): LGHDT, YNNKEL (reference sequence). Trimming removed 5 bases from V and 8 bases from J; junction bases left unmatched: 4. In nucleotides, the CDR3 is TGTGCCAGCAGCAAGACAGGGGAAGAAGCTTTCTTT. Protein: CASSKTGEEAFF.

This clonotype appeared many times. The chain has TRBV15 and TRBJ2-1, with D perhaps given as TRBD1 or TRBD2 (6 bases each). The germline V gene has CDR1 LNHNV and CDR2 YYDKDF (reference sequence). The CDR3 covers 13 residues. V was clipped by 0 bases and J by 10 bases, with 10 bases between them. The DNA of the CDR3 is TGTGCCACCAGCAGAGATGTCGGGGGCGAGCAGTTCTTC. As protein: CATSRDVGGEQFF.

A word on this clonotype: With a much larger clone just one base away, this may be a read error. This chain uses TRBV5-1 with TRBJ1-2; unclear D gene. The V end was cut by 4 bases, the J end by 6 bases, with 10 bases between. Germline CDR1 SGHRS, CDR2 YFSETQ. The CDR3 sequence is 12 residues long. This chain's CDR3 is CASSTLGDGYTF. CDR3 sequence (DNA): TGCGCCAGCAGCACCCTCGGGGATGGCTACACCTTC.

This clonotype was counted at least ten times. The chain couples TRBV10-3 to TRBJ2-7; maybe TRBD1 (5 bases). Germline V gene data show CDR1 as ENHRY and CDR2 as SYGVKD. CDR3 size: 16 residues. The V end lost 3 bases, the J end lost 4 bases, and 19 bases lay between the germline ends. CDR3 DNA sequence: TGTGCCATCAGTGACCCAGGGCAGGGATGGGGATACGAGCAGTACTTC. This gives the protein CAISDPGQGWGYEQYF.

A few counts support this clonotype. The rearrangement uses TRBV12-3 or TRBV12-4 and TRBJ2-3; 10 bases match TRBD2. The CDR3 consists of 13 residues. J lost 4 bases, V lost 6 bases, and 1 base had no gene match. As DNA, the CDR3 is TGTGCCAGCAGGCTAGCGGGGGCAGATACGCAGTATTTT. Protein sequence: CASRLAGADTQYF.

At least ten counts were recorded for this clonotype. V and J are TRBV9 and TRBJ2-3; 7 positions match TRBD2. This CDR3 is 18 amino acids long. CDR1 is SGDLS, CDR2 YYNGEE, per germline. V was pared by 0 bases and J by 0 bases, with 10 bases of the junction left unmatched. For the CDR3, the DNA is TGTGCCAGCAGCGTAGATGGCTCGGGAGGCCCTAGCACAGATACGCAGTATTTT. As protein: CASSVDGSGGPSTDTQYF.